The 3 T cell receptor beta chains given below trace back to one sample, sequenced in a study of blood T cells in healthy people across ages. Combining a sample-barcoded 5' primer with a J-beta primer mix, a second PCR ran for 7 to 11 cycles. One entry per CDR3 protein results from TCRdb running MiXCR on the 5' RACE reads. In the table there are hundreds of thousands of distinct CDR3 sequences, about 24% of which are singletons. The material sequenced was blood. The receptors were gathered from a man between 70 and 80 years old in good health.

V gene TRBV2 combines with J gene TRBJ2-3, with 8 positions matching TRBD1. Germline-derived CDR1 and CDR2 are SNHLY and FYNNEI. The CDR3 spans 15 residues. With 3 bases clipped from V and 2 bases from J, the junction kept 4 bases outside the gene matches. This chain's CDR3 is CASSEDRVYTDTQYF. The CDR3 nucleotides are TGTGCCAGCAGTGAGGACAGGGTCTACACAGATACGCAGTATTTT.

The rearrangement uses TRBV5-1 and TRBJ2-1, with 9 bases matching TRBD1. The V segment lost 0 bases and the J segment 5 bases; nucleotides outside the gene matches: 9. The CDR3 is made up of 17 amino acids. Germline CDR1 reads SGHRS; CDR2 reads YFSETQ. This CDR3 is CASSLDTSGQGNNEQFF. CDR3 DNA sequence: TGCGCCAGCAGCTTGGATACTTCGGGACAGGGAAACAATGAGCAGTTCTTC.

The V gene is TRBV6-1, the J gene TRBJ2-1, with 13 bases matching TRBD2. With V trimmed by 5 bases and J by 10 bases, 11 bases remained unmatched. Germline V gene sequence: CDR1 MNHNS, CDR2 SASEGT. CDR3 length: 16 amino acids. CDR3 region: CASSRRGLAGVREQFF. In DNA form, the CDR3 reads TGTGCCAGCAGTAGAAGAGGACTAGCGGGAGTTAGAGAGCAGTTCTTC.